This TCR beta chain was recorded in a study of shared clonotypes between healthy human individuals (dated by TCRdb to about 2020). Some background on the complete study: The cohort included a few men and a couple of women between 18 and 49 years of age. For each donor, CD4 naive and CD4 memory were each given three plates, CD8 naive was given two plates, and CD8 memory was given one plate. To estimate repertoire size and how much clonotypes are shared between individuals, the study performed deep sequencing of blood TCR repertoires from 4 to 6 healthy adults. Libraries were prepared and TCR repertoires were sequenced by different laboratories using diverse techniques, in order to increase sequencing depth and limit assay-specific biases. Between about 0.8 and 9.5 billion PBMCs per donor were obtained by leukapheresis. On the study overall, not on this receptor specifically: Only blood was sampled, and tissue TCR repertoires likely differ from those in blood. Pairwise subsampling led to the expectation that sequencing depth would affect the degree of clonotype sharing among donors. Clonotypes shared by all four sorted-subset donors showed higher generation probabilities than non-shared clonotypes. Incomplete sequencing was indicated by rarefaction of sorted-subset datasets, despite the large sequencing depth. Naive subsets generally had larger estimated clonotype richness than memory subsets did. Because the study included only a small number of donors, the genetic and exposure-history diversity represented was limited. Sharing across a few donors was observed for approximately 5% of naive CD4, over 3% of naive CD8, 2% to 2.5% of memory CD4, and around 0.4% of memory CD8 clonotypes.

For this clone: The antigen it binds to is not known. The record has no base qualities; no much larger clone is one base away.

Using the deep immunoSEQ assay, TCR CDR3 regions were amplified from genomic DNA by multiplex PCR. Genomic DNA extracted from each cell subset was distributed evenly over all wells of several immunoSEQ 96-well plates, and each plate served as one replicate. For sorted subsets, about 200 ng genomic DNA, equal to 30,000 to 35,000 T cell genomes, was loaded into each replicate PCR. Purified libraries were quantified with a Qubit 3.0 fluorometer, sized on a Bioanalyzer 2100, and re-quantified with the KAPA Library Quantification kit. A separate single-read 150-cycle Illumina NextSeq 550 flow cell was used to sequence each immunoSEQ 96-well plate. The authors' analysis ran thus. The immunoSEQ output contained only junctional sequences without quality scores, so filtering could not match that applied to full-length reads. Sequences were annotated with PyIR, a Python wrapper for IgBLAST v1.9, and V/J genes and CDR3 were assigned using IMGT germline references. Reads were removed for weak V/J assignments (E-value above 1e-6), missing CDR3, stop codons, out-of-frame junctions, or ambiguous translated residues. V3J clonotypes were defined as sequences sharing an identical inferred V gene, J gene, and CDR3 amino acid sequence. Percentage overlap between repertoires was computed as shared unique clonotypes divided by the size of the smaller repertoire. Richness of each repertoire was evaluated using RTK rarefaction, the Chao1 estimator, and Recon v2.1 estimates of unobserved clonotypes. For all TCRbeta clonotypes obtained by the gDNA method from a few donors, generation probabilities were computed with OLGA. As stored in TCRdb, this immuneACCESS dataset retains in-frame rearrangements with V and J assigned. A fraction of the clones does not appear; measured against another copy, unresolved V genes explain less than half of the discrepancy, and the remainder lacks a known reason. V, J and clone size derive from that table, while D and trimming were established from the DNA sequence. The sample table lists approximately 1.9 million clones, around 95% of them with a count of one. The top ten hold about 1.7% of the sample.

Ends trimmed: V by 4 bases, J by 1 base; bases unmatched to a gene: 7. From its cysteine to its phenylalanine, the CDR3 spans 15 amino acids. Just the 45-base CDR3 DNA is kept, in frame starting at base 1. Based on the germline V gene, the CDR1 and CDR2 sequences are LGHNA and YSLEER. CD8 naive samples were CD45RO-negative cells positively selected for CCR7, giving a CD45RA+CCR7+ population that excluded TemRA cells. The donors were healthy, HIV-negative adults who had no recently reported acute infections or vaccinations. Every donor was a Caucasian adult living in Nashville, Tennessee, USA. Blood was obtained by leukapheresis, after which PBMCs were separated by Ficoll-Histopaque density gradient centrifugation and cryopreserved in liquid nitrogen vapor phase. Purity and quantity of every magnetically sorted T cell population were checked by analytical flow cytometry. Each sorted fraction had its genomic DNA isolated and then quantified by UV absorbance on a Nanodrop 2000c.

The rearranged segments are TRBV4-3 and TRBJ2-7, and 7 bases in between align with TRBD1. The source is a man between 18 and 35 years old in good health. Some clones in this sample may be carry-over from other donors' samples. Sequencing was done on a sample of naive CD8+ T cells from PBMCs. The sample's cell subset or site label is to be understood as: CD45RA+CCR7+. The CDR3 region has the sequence CASSPGQDASYEQYF. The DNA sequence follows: TGCGCCAGCAGCCCAGGACAGGATGCATCCTACGAGCAGTACTTC.